These T cell receptor beta chains were read from a single sample in a study of T cell changes during pregnancy in multiple sclerosis. The table came from immunoSEQ multiplex PCR; TCRdb's copy has only in-frame clones and leaves some out. The table lists 30,000 to 35,000 clones, about nine tenths of them singletons. The material sequenced was CD8+ T cells from peripheral blood mononuclear cells, taken in the first trimester of pregnancy. These receptors were collected from a female donor with multiple sclerosis, enrolled in a pregnancy study. Both conserved end residues are part of each CDR3.

v_call	cdr3_length	cdr3_aa
TRBV19	16	CASSIDEGGGNQPQHF
TRBV21-1	19	CASSHQGSRGRKSNQPQHF
TRBV7-9	14	CASSPPGLAYEQYF
TRBV2	15	CASSLRDRGPYEQYF
TRBV6-5	14	CASSYGRGDTEAFF
TRBV28	12	CASLETNEKLFF
TRBV6-6	14	CASSYWDNNQPQHF
TRBV27	14	CASSQGTSINEQFF
TRBV10-3	16	CAITTTGSRRNQPQHF
TRBV25-1	13	CASRGHPQETQYF
TRBV27	14	CASSTSGSTDTQYF
TRBV2	9	CASSEAAFF
TRBV7-9	14	CASSSPTDSYEQYF
TRBV4-3	15	CASSQVAGNYNEQFF
TRBV12-5	16	CASGFSSGSTSNEQFF
TRBV11-1	15	CASSLFTGEGGEAFF
TRBV7-9	17	CASSLLAGGPQQETQYF
TRBV6-5	15	CASSYGQGRKETQYF
TRBV7-9	15	CASSLEDRGFYEQYF
TRBV28	12	CASKSENGEQFF
TRBV7-9	17	CASSLTETSGRRETQYF
TRBV28	15	CASTSRTSVTDTQYF